A single sample gave rise to the 18 T cell receptor beta chains below, sequenced in a study of CD8+CD57+ T cells in acquired aplastic anemia. Before being chosen for sequencing, patients had shown CD8+CD57+ cell expansion by flow cytometry. Genomic DNA, the template, was used for profiling of the TCR beta VDJ and CDR3. Via MiXCR, TCRdb re-called the reads, giving one row per CDR3 protein. The data hold under 350,000 distinct CDR3 sequences, with roughly 61% observed a single time. Sequenced: sorted CD4+, CD8+, or CD8+CD57+ T cells (not recorded which) from PBMCs. All receptors derive from a human donor with aplastic anemia.

The genes are TRBV2 and TRBJ2-1; 11 nucleotides line up with TRBD1. CDR3 length: 15 residues. J gave up 5 bases and V 6 bases, and 6 bases lay outside the gene matches. CDR1 is SNHLY, CDR2 FYNNEI, per germline. CDR3 sequence reads: CASRDRGPSHNEQFF. CDR3 bases: TGTGCCAGCAGGGACAGGGGGCCGAGTCACAATGAGCAGTTCTTC.

V usage is TRBV14 and J usage is TRBJ1-2; unclear D gene. V gave up 1 base and J gave up 4 bases, with 10 bases separating them. Germline assignment: CDR1 SGHDN and CDR2 FVKESK. The length of the CDR3 is 14 residues. The CDR3 sequence is CASSQVIHFYGYTF. Here the CDR3 DNA reads TGTGCCAGCAGCCAAGTGATCCATTTCTATGGCTACACCTTC.

The table lists this clonotype with many counts. The V call is TRBV12-3 or TRBV12-4, the J call TRBJ1-1; perhaps TRBD1 as D (6 bases). Trimming took 3 bases from V and 5 from J, leaving 16 bases between them. The CDR3 loop spans 15 amino acids. The CDR3 nucleotides are TGTGCCAGCAGTTTTAGGGGGGCTCCGGCGACTGAAGCTTTCTTT. Translated: CASSFRGAPATEAFF.

This clonotype has ten or more counts. The rearrangement joins TRBV6-1 to TRBJ1-5; perhaps TRBD1 as D (6 bases). The ends were cut back, 6 bases at V and 0 bases at J, with 9 bases in the middle. The CDR3 is 14 amino acids. The germline CDR1 and CDR2 sequences are MNHNS and SASEGT. The CDR3 reads CASRTGHSNQPQHF. CDR3 in DNA: TGTGCCAGCAGAACAGGGCATAGCAATCAGCCCCAGCATTTT.

This rearrangement joins TRBV20-1 to TRBJ1-4; possible D gene TRBD1, 5 bases. The germline CDR1 and CDR2 sequences are DFQATT and SNEGSKA (reference sequence). The CDR3 is 12 amino acids. Trimming removed 7 bases from V and 8 bases from J, with 14 bases in between. The CDR3 loop reads CSGRRGGEKLFF. As DNA, the CDR3 is TGCAGTGGTCGGAGGGGAGGAGAAAAACTGTTTTTT.

This clonotype occurred many times. The chain carries TRBV5-1 and TRBJ2-2; D perhaps matches TRBD2 (5 bases). The CDR3 totals 16 residues. Germline V gives CDR1 SGHRS, CDR2 YFSETQ. The germline V and J ends were trimmed by 0 bases and 0 bases, with 9 bases remaining between them. Here the CDR3 reads CASSLAGGSNTGELFF. The DNA of the CDR3 is TGCGCCAGCAGCTTGGCCGGAGGATCGAACACCGGGGAGCTGTTTTTT.

The V call is TRBV5-1, the J call TRBJ2-7, with TRBD1 matching 12 bases. V shed 0 bases and J 6 bases; nucleotides not matched to a gene: 7. Germline CDR1 SGHRS, CDR2 YFSETQ. The CDR3 is 16 amino acids. CDR3 coding DNA: TGCGCCAGCAGCTTGGGGGGGACAGGGGGCCGGAGCGAGCAGTACTTC. Amino acid sequence: CASSLGGTGGRSEQYF.

V is TRBV7-2 and J is TRBJ2-3; D might be TRBD1 or TRBD2, each matching 6 bases. The CDR3 is 16 amino acids. The V end was cut by 2 bases, the J end by 0 bases, with 12 bases between. CDR1 is SGHTA and CDR2 is FQGNSA in the germline V gene. This CDR3 reads CASSLLEGGSTDTQYF. CDR3 bases: TGTGCCAGCAGCTTATTGGAGGGGGGAAGCACAGATACGCAGTATTTT.

The V call is TRBV7-3, the J call TRBJ2-1, with D possibly being TRBD1 (6 bases). Germline CDR1 SGHTA, CDR2 FQGTGA. The CDR3 is made up of 13 amino acids. The V gene lost 2 bases and the J gene lost 9 bases, with 11 bases spanning the gap. The CDR3, as DNA: TGTGCCAGCAGCTTATACAGGGACGGTGAGCAGTTCTTC. Protein product: CASSLYRDGEQFF. The full variable domain, with the rest looked up from reference TRBV7-3 and TRBJ2-1, is GAGVSQTPSNKVTEKGKYVELRCDPISGHTALYWYRQSLGQGPEFLIYFQGTGAADDSGLPNDRFFAVRPEGSVSTLKIQRTERGDSAVYLCASSLYRDGEQFFGPGTRLTVL.

This clonotype has a count of ten or more. The CDR3 DNA reads as TGTGCCAGCAGCCGGACAGGCCTCAGAGGATCCCAGCCCCAGCATTTT. It specifies CASSRTGLRGSQPQHF. The chain joins TRBV12-3 or TRBV12-4 to TRBJ1-5; 7 nucleotides match TRBD1. The CDR3 runs 16 residues. The junction had 15 bases not matched to a gene; V was cut back by 6 bases and J by 7 bases.

This chain links TRBV7-7 with TRBJ2-1, with 10 bases identical to TRBD2. This CDR3 is 16 amino acids long. Unmatched junction bases numbered 13, after V lost 5 bases and J lost 9 bases. Germline loops: CDR1 SSHAT, CDR2 FNYEAQ (reference sequence). The CDR3 sequence: CASSLDEAGGVGEQFF. CDR3 sequence (DNA): TGTGCCAGCAGCCTAGACGAAGCGGGGGGGGTCGGTGAGCAGTTCTTC.

This clonotype was counted at least ten times. The rearrangement uses TRBV14 and TRBJ2-7, with 11 bases fitting TRBD2. J was trimmed by 4 bases and V by 7 bases; bases with no gene match: 6. Looked up from germline, CDR1 is SGHDN and CDR2 is FVKESK. The CDR3 covers 14 residues. CDR3 amino acids: CASNSGRARYEQYF. CDR3 nucleotides: TGTGCCAGCAATAGCGGGAGGGCCCGGTACGAGCAGTACTTC.

This clonotype was counted many times. The chain combines TRBV10-1 with TRBJ2-1, with a tentative D call TRBD2 (5 bases). Deletions cut 4 bases from V and 0 bases from J, with 10 bases between. CDR1 is WNHNN and CDR2 is SYGVQD in the germline V gene (reference sequence). This CDR3 is 15 amino acids long. CDR3 sequence reads: CASSVGGGSYNEQFF. The CDR3, as DNA: TGCGCCAGCAGTGTCGGCGGAGGCTCCTACAATGAGCAGTTCTTC.

In its sample, this clonotype was seen once. The chain links TRBV7-8 to TRBJ2-1; 11 bases are a match to TRBD2. V lost 5 bases and J lost 5; bases outside the gene matches: 8. CDR3 length: 16 amino acids. Germline CDR1 is SGHVS and CDR2 is FQNEAQ. CDR3 region: CASSITGTSGHNEQFF. CDR3 bases: TGTGCCAGCAGCATTACCGGGACTAGCGGTCACAATGAGCAGTTCTTC.

This clonotype was counted at least ten times. The chain recombines TRBV5-1 with TRBJ2-5; 9 bases fit TRBD1. V shed 3 bases and J 6 bases; nucleotides not matched to a gene: 6. The CDR3 runs to 14 residues. Germline lookup yields CDR1 SGHRS and CDR2 YFSETQ. CDR3 bases: TGCGCCAGCAGCTGGGAGGGACAGGGAAAGACCCAGTACTTC. Protein product: CASSWEGQGKTQYF.

This chain's CDR3 is CASRTGGSNQPQHF. DNA for the CDR3: TGTGCCAGTAGGACAGGAGGTAGCAATCAGCCCCAGCATTTT. V gene TRBV19 combines with J gene TRBJ1-5; tentative D call: TRBD1 (6 bases). Germline loops: CDR1 LNHDA, CDR2 SQIVND (reference sequence). V was cut by 6 bases and J by 0 bases, with 9 bases left in between. This CDR3 has 14 residues.

The chain uses TRBV9 and TRBJ1-1; no clear D gene. The germline CDR1 and CDR2 sequences are SGDLS and YYNGEE. The CDR3 spans 15 residues. Trimming pared 0 bases from V and 1 base from J, leaving 10 bases between. The CDR3 DNA reads as TGTGCCAGCAGCGTAGAGAGGGTCGCGAACACTGAAGCTTTCTTT. It translates to CASSVERVANTEAFF.

The V call is TRBV5-1, the J call TRBJ2-1; 7 bases match TRBD2. This CDR3 is built from 14 residues. Trimming took 2 bases from V and 6 from J; bases not matched to a gene: 5. Germline V gene data show CDR1 as SGHRS and CDR2 as YFSETQ. The CDR3 region is CASSFPGLVNEQFF. The CDR3 DNA is TGCGCCAGCAGCTTCCCAGGACTAGTCAATGAGCAGTTCTTC.